This T cell receptor beta chain was found in a study of T cells in Graves' hyperthyroidism and ophthalmopathy. Amplified TCR beta CDR3 regions derived from RNA transcripts. The HTBI primer set served for first-round RT-PCR of the TCR CDR3. TCRdb fed the multiplex PCR reads into MiXCR, producing one record per CDR3 protein. The sample comprises under 450,000 distinct CDR3 sequences, about 15% of which are singletons, and 12% to 15% rests with the top ten. The junction had 12 bases not matched to a gene; V was cut back by 4 bases and J by 4 bases. The CDR3 extends over 16 amino acids. The J gene is TRBJ2-7, the V gene TRBV12-3 or TRBV12-4; 8 nucleotides align to TRBD2. The sequence was obtained from a woman aged 18-29 years with Graves' hyperthyroidism. Sequences were obtained from blood. CDR3 nucleotides: TGTGCCAGCAGTTCCCCTCTTACAGGGACTAGATACGAGCAGTACTTC. It encodes CASSSPLTGTRYEQYF.